This T cell receptor beta chain was observed in a study of OX40 agonist ivuxolimab in advanced cancers. Germline V gene sequence: CDR1 SGHNT, CDR2 YYREEE (reference sequence). The trim removed 0 bases at V and 5 bases at J, leaving 2 bases unmatched. The length of the CDR3 is 16 residues. Method: immunoSEQ multiplex PCR; TCRdb's copy keeps in-frame clones and lacks some. The sample shows tens of thousands of clones, approximately 86% of them seen only once. The receptor was derived from an adult with an advanced solid tumor such as melanoma, head and neck, liver or kidney cancer. The specimen comprised CD4+ or CD8+ T cells sorted from blood, sampled in a trial of the OX40 agonist ivuxolimab. The chain couples TRBV5-4 to TRBJ2-1; 13 nucleotides line up with TRBD2. The CDR3 nucleotides read TGTGCCAGCAGCTTGGAGGGACTAGCGGGGAACAATGAGCAGTTCTTC. This gives the protein CASSLEGLAGNNEQFF.